This passage covers 17 T cell receptor beta chains from one sample sequenced in a study of T cells in Graves' hyperthyroidism and ophthalmopathy. The investigators amplified TCR beta CDR3 regions from RNA transcripts. HTBI primers were the set used in a first-round RT-PCR of the TCR CDR3. One entry per CDR3 protein results from TCRdb running MiXCR on the multiplex PCR reads. The table records a few hundred thousand distinct CDR3 sequences, about half of them present only once. The specimen was peripheral blood or thyroid tissue (not recorded which). The receptor set was obtained from a woman aged 18-29 years with Graves' hyperthyroidism.

This clonotype has a handful of counts. This sequence joins TRBV11-2 and TRBJ2-5; TRBD1 matches at 9 bases. The DNA end lines up better with TRBJ2-1; the J call may be wrong. This CDR3 comprises 15 residues. Germline lookup yields CDR1 SGHAT and CDR2 FQNNGV. CDR3 nucleotide sequence: TGTGCCAGCAGCCTACGGGGACAGGGCAGCAATGAGCAGTTCTTC. The encoded protein is CASSLRGQGSNEQFF.

This clonotype was seen a handful of times. J is TRBJ2-2 and V is TRBV27; D possibly corresponds to TRBD2 (6 bases). V was shortened by 8 bases and J by 3 bases, with 13 bases between the two germline ends. The CDR3 spans 14 residues. Germline V gene data show CDR1 as MNHEY and CDR2 as SMNVEV (reference sequence). The CDR3: CASGLGGDTGELFF. CDR3 in DNA: TGTGCCAGCGGATTAGGAGGGGACACCGGGGAGCTGTTTTTT.

This clonotype showed up many times. The V call is TRBV5-1, the J call TRBJ2-2; the match to TRBD2 covers 11 bases. The CDR3 has 16 amino acids. V lost 0 bases to trimming and J lost 3 bases; unmatched junction nucleotides: 1. CDR1 is SGHRS and CDR2 is YFSETQ in the germline V gene. The CDR3 region has the DNA TGCGCCAGCAGCTTGGAACTAGCGGGAGACACCGGGGAGCTGTTTTTT. Protein: CASSLELAGDTGELFF.

This chain uses TRBV29-1 with TRBJ2-2; D possibly corresponds to TRBD1 (6 bases). CDR1 SQVTM and CDR2 ANQGSEA come from the germline V gene. Trimming removed 2 bases at V and 9 bases at J, with 10 bases between. The length of the CDR3 is 12 residues. DNA for the CDR3: TGCAGCGTTGAAAAGGGGGACAGGGAGCTGTTTTTT. Translation gives CSVEKGDRELFF.

This clonotype appeared a single time. This chain connects TRBV2 to TRBJ2-5, with TRBD2 matching over 14 bases. V lost 2 bases, J lost 12 bases, and 8 bases stayed unmatched. CDR1 is SNHLY and CDR2 is FYNNEI in the germline V gene. The length of the CDR3 is 15 residues. The CDR3 spells CASSETGLAGGHKYF. CDR3 DNA sequence: TGTGCCAGCAGTGAAACAGGACTAGCGGGAGGCCACAAGTACTTC. Variable domain in full (rest from reference TRBV2 and TRBJ2-5): EPEVTQTPSHQVTQMGQEVILRCVPISNHLYFYWYRQILGQKVEFLVSFYNNEISEKSEIFDDQFSVERPDGSNFTLKIRSTKLEDSAMYFCASSETGLAGGHKYFGPGTRLLVL.

The chain recombines TRBV10-3 with TRBJ1-2; D is ambiguous. The CDR3 spans 15 residues. Germline lookup yields CDR1 ENHRY and CDR2 SYGVKD. With 0 bases removed from V and 0 bases from J, the gap between germline ends came to 8 bases. This chain's CDR3 is CAISESGRTNYGYTF. In DNA form, the CDR3 reads TGTGCCATCAGTGAGTCAGGGCGGACTAACTATGGCTACACCTTC.

V usage is TRBV3-1 and J usage is TRBJ1-4, with D maybe TRBD1 (5 bases). This CDR3 is 17 amino acids long. Trimming shortened V by 2 bases and J by 8 bases, and 21 bases separated the two germline ends. In germline, CDR1 is LGHDT, CDR2 YNNKEL (reference sequence). This CDR3 is CASSQPSGVRAVEKLFF. The CDR3 coding sequence is TGTGCCAGCAGCCAACCCTCCGGTGTCAGGGCGGTCGAAAAACTGTTTTTT.

The chain employs TRBV11-2 and TRBJ1-4; weak D call: TRBD1 (6 bases). Trimming shortened V by 3 bases and J by 7 bases, and 18 bases separated the two germline ends. Germline V gene lookup returns CDR1 SGHAT and CDR2 FQNNGV. The CDR3 runs to 16 residues. The CDR3 nucleotides are TGTGCCAGCAGCTTGGGACTGGGGGCAGGGAGTGAAAAACTGTTTTTT. This gives the protein CASSLGLGAGSEKLFF.

This clonotype appeared a few times. The chain is built from TRBV7-9 and TRBJ2-2; D ambiguous. CDR1 and CDR2 (germline): SEHNR, FQNEAQ (reference sequence). This CDR3 comprises 14 residues. Trimming took 6 bases from V and 3 from J, leaving 11 bases between them. The CDR3 here is CASRPLPDTGELFF. CDR3 bases: TGTGCCAGCAGACCACTTCCGGACACCGGGGAGCTGTTTTTT.

V and J are TRBV7-8 and TRBJ1-1; TRBD1 might be the D (5 bases). Germline CDR1 SGHVS, CDR2 FQNEAQ. With 2 bases removed from V and 6 bases from J, the gap between germline ends came to 16 bases. The CDR3 runs 15 residues. CDR3 in DNA: TGTGCCAGCAGCTTATTCAGAGGTCAGGGTCCTGAAGCTTTCTTT. Protein sequence: CASSLFRGQGPEAFF.

This clonotype was detected only a few times. The chain has TRBV6-5 and TRBJ1-3; no reliable D call. The CDR3 consists of 14 residues. Trimming removed 9 bases at V and 2 bases at J, with 14 bases between. Germline V CDR1 and CDR2: MNHEY, SVGAGI. CDR3 nucleotides: TGTGCCAGTTCCAGGACCCGAACTGGAAACACCATATATTTT. Amino acids: CASSRTRTGNTIYF.

Points on this clonotype: This may be a read error, as it is one base from a much larger clone. V gene TRBV12-3 or TRBV12-4 combines with J gene TRBJ2-7, with 11 positions matching TRBD2. This CDR3 contains 16 residues. Written as DNA, the CDR3 is TGTGCCAGCAGGTTAGGTCGTACTAGCGGGAGCTACGAGCAGTACTTC. The encoded protein is CASRLGRTSGSYEQYF.

This clonotype was observed at least ten times. This rearrangement joins TRBV5-1 to TRBJ2-6; TRBD2 matches 8 bases. V dropped 0 bases and J dropped 0; count of bases not matched to a gene: 5. The CDR3 runs 18 residues. The germline CDR1 and CDR2 sequences are SGHRS and YFSETQ. The CDR3 is CASSLGLAGISGANVLTF. The CDR3 nucleotides read TGCGCCAGCAGCTTGGGGTTAGCGGGAATCTCTGGGGCCAACGTCCTGACTTTC.

V and J are TRBV13 and TRBJ1-6; D is ambiguous. The V end lost 5 bases, the J end lost 10 bases, and 18 bases lay between the germline ends. Looked up from germline, CDR1 is PRHDT and CDR2 is FYEKMQ (reference sequence). The CDR3 is made up of 15 amino acids. Here the CDR3 reads CASSTRTPKVSPLHF. The CDR3 nucleotides are TGTGCCAGCAGCACGCGGACCCCCAAAGTGTCACCCCTCCACTTT. The full variable domain, rest sourced from reference TRBV13 and TRBJ1-6, is AAGVIQSPRHLIKEKRETATLKCYPIPRHDTVYWYQQGPGQDPQFLISFYEKMQSDKGSIPDRFSAQQFSDYHSELNMSSLELGDSALYFCASSTRTPKVSPLHFGNGTRLTVT.

The V call is TRBV10-3, the J call TRBJ2-7, with 9 bases lining up with TRBD2. Germline V gene data show CDR1 as ENHRY and CDR2 as SYGVKD. This CDR3 comprises 13 residues. Trimming at V came to 5 bases and at J to 6 bases, leaving 5 bases not matched to a gene. The CDR3 loop is CAISSSGRIEQYF. The CDR3 region has the DNA TGTGCCATCAGTTCCAGCGGGAGGATCGAGCAGTACTTC.

This chain uses TRBV15 with TRBJ2-5; TRBD1 matches 7 bases. The germline CDR1 and CDR2 sequences are LNHNV and YYDKDF (reference sequence). V gave up 3 bases and J gave up 1 base; unmatched junction bases: 5. This CDR3 region has 15 residues. The CDR3 region is CATSSSDRLQETQYF. The CDR3 DNA is TGTGCCACCAGCAGTTCGGACAGGCTCCAAGAGACCCAGTACTTC.

This clonotype was counted once. In this CDR3 the conserved last residue, phenylalanine or tryptophan, is missing, so a read error is likely. The chain has TRBV24-1 and TRBJ2-3; D may be TRBD1 or TRBD2 (5 bases each). The germline V and J ends were trimmed by 5 bases and 0 bases, with 11 bases remaining between them. The CDR3 has 15 residues. In germline, CDR1 is KGHDR, CDR2 SFDVKD. The CDR3 spells CATSGPGRSTDTQYL. The CDR3 region has the DNA TGTGCCACCAGTGGACCGGGACGTAGCACAGATACGCAGTATCTT.